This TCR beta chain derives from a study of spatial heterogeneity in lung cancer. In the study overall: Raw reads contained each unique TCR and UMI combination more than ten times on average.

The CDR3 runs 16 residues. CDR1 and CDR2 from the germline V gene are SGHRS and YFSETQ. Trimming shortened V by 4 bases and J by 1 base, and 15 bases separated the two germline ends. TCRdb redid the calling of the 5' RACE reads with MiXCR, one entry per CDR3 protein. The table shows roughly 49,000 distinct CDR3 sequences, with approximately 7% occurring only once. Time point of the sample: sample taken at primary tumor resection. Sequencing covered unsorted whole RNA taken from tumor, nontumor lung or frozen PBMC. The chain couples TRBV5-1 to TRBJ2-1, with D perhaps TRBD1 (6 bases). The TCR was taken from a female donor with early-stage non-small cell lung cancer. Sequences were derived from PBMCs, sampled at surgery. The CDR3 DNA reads TGCGCCAGCAGCCTCGGGCCAGGGGATTCCTACAATGAGCAGTTCTTC. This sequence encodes CASSLGPGDSYNEQFF. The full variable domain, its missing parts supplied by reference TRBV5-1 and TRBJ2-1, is KAGVTQTPRYLIKTRGQQVTLSCSPISGHRSVSWYQQTPGQGLQFLFEYFSETQRNKGNFPGRFSGRQFSNSRSEMNVSTLELGDSALYLCASSLGPGDSYNEQFFGPGTRLTVL.